This T cell receptor (beta chain) appears in the sequencing data of a study of cytotoxic CD8 clonotypes in ibrutinib-treated CLL. The overall study: Sample averages reached hundreds of thousands of productive templates and approximately 93,000 productive rearrangements.

In the case of this clone: What it binds is not known.

The CDR3 extends over 16 amino acids. J was trimmed by 4 bases and V by 0 bases; bases with no gene match: 5. Germline CDR1 reads LNHNV; CDR2 reads YYDKDF (reference sequence). The method was immunoSEQ multiplex PCR; TCRdb's version includes in-frame clones alone and lacks a portion of them. The sample holds some 140,000 clones, less than 95% seen once. Overall study findings and caveats: Clonality increased at ibrutinib response and stayed stable in sustained remission. At progression, however, it fell back toward baseline.

The source material was PBMCs, sampled after 12 months of ibrutinib treatment. The TCR originated in a human donor with chronic lymphocytic leukemia. The chain is built from TRBV15 and TRBJ1-5, with 8 bases lining up with TRBD1. The CDR3: CATSRDQGARNQPQHF. CDR3 DNA: TGTGCCACCAGCAGAGATCAGGGGGCGCGTAATCAGCCCCAGCATTTT.